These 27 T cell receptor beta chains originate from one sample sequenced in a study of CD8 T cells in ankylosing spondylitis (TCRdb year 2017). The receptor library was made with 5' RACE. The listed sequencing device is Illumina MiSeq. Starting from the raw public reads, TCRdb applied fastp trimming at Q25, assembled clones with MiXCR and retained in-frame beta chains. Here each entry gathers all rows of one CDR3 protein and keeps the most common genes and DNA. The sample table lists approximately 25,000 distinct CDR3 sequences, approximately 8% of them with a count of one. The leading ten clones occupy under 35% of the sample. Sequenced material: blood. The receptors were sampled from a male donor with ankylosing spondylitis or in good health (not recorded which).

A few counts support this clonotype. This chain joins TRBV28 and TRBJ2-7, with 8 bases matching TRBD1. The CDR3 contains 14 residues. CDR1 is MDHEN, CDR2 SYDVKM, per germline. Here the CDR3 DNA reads TGTGACCTCAGGGGGCATAAAGGGGATTGCGAGCAGTACGTC. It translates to CDLRGHKGDCEQYV.

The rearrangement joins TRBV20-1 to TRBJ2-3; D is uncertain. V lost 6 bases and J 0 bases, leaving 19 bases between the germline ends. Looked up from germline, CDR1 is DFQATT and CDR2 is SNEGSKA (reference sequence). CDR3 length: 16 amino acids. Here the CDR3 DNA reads TGCAGTGCAATGGGGTTTATCCCCTCTAGCACAGATACGCAGTATTTT. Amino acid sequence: CSAMGFIPSSTDTQYF.

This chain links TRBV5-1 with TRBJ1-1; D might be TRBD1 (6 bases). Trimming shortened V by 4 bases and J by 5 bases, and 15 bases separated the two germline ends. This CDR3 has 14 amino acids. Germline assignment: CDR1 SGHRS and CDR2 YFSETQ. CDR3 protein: CASSPGQKGTEAFF. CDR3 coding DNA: TGCGCCAGCAGCCCGGGACAAAAGGGGACTGAAGCTTTCTTT.

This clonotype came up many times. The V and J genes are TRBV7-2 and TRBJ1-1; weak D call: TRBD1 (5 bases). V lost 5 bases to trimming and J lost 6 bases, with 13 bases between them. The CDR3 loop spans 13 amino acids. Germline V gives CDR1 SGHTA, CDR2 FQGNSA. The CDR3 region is CASSRIGGAEAFF. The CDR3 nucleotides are TGTGCCAGCAGCCGGATTGGGGGGGCTGAAGCTTTCTTT.

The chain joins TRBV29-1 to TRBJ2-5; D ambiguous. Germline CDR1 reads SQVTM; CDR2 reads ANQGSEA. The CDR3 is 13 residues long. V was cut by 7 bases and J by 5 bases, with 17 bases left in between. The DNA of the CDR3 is TGCAGCGGCGGCCGGTCCTTGGGGGAGACCCAGTACTTC. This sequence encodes CSGGRSLGETQYF.

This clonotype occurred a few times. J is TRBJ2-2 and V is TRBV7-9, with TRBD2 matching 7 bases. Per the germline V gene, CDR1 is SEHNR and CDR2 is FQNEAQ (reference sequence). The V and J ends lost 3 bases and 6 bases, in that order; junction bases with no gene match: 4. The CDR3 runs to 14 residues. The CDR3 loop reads CASSFSAGAGELFF. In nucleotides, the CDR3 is TGTGCCAGCAGCTTTTCGGCGGGAGCCGGGGAGCTGTTTTTT.

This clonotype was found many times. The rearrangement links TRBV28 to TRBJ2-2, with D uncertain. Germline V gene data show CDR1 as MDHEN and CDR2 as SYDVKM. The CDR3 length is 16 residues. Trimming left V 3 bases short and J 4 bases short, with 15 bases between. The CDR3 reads CASSLPPSGATGELFF. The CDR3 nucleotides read TGTGCCAGCAGTTTGCCCCCATCGGGTGCCACCGGGGAGCTGTTTTTT.

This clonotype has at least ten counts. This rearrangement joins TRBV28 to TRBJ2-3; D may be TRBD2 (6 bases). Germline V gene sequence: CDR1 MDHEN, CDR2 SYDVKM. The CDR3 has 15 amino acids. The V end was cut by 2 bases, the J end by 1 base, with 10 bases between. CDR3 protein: CASSLTGDRTDTQYF. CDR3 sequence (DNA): TGTGCCAGCAGTTTAACGGGAGATCGCACAGATACGCAGTATTTT. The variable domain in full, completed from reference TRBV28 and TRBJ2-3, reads DVKVTQSSRYLVKRTGEKVFLECVQDMDHENMFWYRQDPGLGLRLIYFSYDVKMKEKGDIPEGYSVSREKKERFSLILESASTNQTSMYLCASSLTGDRTDTQYFGPGTRLTVL.

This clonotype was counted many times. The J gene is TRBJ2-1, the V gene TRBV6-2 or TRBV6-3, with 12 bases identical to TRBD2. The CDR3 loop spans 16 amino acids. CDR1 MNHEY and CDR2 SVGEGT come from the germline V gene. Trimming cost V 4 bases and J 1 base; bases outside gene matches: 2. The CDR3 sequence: CASSSSGGASYNEQFF. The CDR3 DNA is TGTGCCAGCAGTTCTAGCGGGGGGGCTTCCTACAATGAGCAGTTCTTC.

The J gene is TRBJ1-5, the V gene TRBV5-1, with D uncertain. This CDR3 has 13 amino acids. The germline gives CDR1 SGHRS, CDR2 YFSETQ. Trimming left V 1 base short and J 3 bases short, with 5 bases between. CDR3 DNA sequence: TGCGCCAGCAGCTTGAGATACAATCAGCCCCAGCATTTT. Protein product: CASSLRYNQPQHF. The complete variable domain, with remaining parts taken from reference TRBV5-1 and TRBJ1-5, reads KAGVTQTPRYLIKTRGQQVTLSCSPISGHRSVSWYQQTPGQGLQFLFEYFSETQRNKGNFPGRFSGRQFSNSRSEMNVSTLELGDSALYLCASSLRYNQPQHFGDGTRLSIL.

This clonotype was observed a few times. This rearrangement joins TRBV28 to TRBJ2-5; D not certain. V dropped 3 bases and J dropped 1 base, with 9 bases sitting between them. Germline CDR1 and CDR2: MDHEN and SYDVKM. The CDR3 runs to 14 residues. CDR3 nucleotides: TGTGCCAGCAGTTTCTCCTATATCCAAGAGACCCAGTACTTC. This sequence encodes CASSFSYIQETQYF.

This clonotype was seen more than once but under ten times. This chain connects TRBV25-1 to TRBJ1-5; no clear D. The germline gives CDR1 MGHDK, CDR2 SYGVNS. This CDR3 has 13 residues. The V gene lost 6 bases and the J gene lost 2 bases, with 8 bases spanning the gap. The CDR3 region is CASSRKGNQPQHF. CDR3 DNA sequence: TGTGCCAGCAGCAGGAAGGGCAATCAGCCCCAGCATTTT.

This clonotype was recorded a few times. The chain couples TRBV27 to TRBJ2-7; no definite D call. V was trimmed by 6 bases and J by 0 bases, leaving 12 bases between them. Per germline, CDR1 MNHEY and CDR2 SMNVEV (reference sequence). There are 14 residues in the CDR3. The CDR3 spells CASSQTESSYEQYF. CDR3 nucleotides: TGTGCCAGCAGCCAGACGGAAAGCTCCTACGAGCAGTACTTC.

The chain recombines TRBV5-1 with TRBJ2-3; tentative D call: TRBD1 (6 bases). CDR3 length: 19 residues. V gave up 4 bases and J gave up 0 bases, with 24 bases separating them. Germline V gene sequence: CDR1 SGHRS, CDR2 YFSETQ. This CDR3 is CASSQLGTLRFSSTDTQYF. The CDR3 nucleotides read TGCGCCAGCAGCCAACTTGGGACACTGAGATTTAGTAGCACAGATACGCAGTATTTT.

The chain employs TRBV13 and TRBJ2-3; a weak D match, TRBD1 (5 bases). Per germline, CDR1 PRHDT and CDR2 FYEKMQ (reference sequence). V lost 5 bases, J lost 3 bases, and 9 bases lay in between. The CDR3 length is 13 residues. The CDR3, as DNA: TGTGCCAGCAGCCCTGACAGTACAGATACGCAGTATTTT. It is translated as CASSPDSTDTQYF.

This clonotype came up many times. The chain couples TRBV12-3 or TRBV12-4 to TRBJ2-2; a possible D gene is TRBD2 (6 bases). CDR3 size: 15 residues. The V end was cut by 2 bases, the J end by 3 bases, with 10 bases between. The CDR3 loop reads CASSLRLGDTGELFF. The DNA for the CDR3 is TGTGCCAGCAGTTTACGACTAGGGGACACCGGGGAGCTGTTTTTT.

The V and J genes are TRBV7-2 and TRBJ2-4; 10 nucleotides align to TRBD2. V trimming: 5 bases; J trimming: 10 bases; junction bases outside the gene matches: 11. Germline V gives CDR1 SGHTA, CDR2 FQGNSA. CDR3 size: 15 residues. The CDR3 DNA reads TGTGCCAGCAGCCCACCTGGGAGCGGGGGGGCAATTCAGTACTTC. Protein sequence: CASSPPGSGGAIQYF. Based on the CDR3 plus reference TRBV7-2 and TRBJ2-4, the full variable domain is GAGVSQSPSNKVTEKGKDVELRCDPISGHTALYWYRQSLGQGLEFLIYFQGNSAPDKSGLPSDRFSAERTGGSVSTLTIQRTQQEDSAVYLCASSPPGSGGAIQYFGAGTRLSVL.

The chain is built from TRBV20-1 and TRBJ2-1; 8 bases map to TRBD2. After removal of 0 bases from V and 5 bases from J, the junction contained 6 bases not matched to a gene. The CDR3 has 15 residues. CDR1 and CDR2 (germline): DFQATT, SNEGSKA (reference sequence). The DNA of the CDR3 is TGCAGTGCTAGAGACAAGCGGGAGATAGACAATGAGCAGTTCTTC. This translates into CSARDKREIDNEQFF.

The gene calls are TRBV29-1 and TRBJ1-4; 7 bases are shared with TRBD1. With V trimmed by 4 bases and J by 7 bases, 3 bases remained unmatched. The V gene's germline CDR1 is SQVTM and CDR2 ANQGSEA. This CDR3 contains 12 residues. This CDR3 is CSVAQGGEKLFF. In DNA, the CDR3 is TGCAGCGTTGCGCAGGGGGGTGAAAAACTGTTTTTT.

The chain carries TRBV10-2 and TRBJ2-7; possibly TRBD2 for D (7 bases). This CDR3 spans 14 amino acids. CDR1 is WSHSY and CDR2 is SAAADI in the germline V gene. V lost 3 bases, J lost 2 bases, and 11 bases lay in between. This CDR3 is CASSDGGGTYEQYV. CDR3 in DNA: TGCGCCAGCAGTGACGGCGGGGGCACCTACGAGCAGTACGTC.

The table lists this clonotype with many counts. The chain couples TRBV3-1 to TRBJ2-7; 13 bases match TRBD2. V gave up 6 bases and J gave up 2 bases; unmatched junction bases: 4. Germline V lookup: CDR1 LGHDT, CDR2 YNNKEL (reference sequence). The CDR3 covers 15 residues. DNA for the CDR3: TGTGCCAGCAGTCTGGGACTAGCGGGGACCTACGAGCAGTACTTC. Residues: CASSLGLAGTYEQYF.

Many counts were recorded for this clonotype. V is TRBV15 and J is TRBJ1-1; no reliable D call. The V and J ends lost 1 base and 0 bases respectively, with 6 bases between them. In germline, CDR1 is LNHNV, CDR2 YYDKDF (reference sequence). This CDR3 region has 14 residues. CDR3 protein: CATSRGGMNTEAFF. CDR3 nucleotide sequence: TGTGCCACCAGCAGAGGGGGAATGAACACTGAAGCTTTCTTT.

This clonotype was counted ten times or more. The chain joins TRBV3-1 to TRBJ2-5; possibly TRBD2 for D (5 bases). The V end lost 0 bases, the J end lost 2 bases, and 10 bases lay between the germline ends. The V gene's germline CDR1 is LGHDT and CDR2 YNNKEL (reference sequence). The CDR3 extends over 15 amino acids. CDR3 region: CASSQDLRAQETQYF. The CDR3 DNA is TGTGCCAGCAGCCAAGATTTGAGGGCTCAAGAGACCCAGTACTTC.

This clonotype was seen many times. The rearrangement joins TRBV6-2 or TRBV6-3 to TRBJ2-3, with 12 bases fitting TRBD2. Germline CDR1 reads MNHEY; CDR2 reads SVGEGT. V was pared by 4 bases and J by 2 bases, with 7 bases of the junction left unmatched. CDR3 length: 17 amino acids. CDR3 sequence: CASSWLAGGLDTDTQYF. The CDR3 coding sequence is TGTGCCAGCAGTTGGCTAGCGGGGGGGCTTGACACAGATACGCAGTATTTT.

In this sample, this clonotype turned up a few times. The CDR3 here is CASSVGTGVNEKLFF. The CDR3 nucleotides read TGTGCCAGCAGCGTCGGGACGGGAGTTAATGAAAAACTGTTTTTT. The chain links TRBV7-9 to TRBJ1-4; D possibly corresponds to TRBD1 (5 bases). CDR1 SEHNR and CDR2 FQNEAQ come from the germline V gene (reference sequence). V was trimmed by 5 bases and J by 4 bases, leaving 14 bases between them. This CDR3 region has 15 residues. The variable domain in full, completed from reference TRBV7-9 and TRBJ1-4, reads DTGVSQNPRHKITKRGQNVTFRCDPISEHNRLYWYRQTLGQGPEFLTYFQNEAQLEKSRLLSDRFSAERPKGSFSTLEIQRTEQGDSAMYLCASSVGTGVNEKLFFGSGTQLSVL.

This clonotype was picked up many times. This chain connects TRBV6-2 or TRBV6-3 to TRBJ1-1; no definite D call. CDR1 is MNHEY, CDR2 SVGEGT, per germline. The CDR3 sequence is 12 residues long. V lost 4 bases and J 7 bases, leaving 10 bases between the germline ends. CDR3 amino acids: CASSFGDLEAFF. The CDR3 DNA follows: TGTGCCAGCAGTTTCGGAGACCTTGAAGCTTTCTTT.

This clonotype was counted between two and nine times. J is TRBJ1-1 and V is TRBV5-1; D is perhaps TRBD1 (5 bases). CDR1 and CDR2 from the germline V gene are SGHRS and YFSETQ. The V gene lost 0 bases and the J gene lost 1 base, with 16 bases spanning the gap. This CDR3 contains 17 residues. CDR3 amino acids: CASSLALNVGANTEAFF. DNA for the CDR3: TGCGCCAGCAGCTTGGCCCTGAATGTCGGGGCGAACACTGAAGCTTTCTTT.